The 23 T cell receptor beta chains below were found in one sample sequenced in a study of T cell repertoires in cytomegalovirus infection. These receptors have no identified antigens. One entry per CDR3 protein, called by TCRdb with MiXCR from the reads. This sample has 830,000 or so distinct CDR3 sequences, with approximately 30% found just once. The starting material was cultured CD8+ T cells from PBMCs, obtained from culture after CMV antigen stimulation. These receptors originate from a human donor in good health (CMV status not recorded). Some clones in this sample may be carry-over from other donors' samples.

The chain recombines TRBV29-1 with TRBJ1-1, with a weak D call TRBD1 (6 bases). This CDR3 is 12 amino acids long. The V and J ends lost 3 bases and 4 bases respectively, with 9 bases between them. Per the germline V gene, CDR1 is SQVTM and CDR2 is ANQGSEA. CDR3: CSVDPGVTEAFF. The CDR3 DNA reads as TGCAGCGTTGATCCAGGGGTCACTGAAGCTTTCTTT.

The CDR3, as DNA: TGTGCCAGCACTGGGGGAACAGGGATTGGGAATGGCTACACCTTC. Residues: CASTGGTGIGNGYTF. The chain couples TRBV9 to TRBJ1-2, with D perhaps TRBD1 (6 bases). Trimming removed 6 bases from V and 6 bases from J, with 21 bases in between. CDR3 length: 15 residues. CDR1 is SGDLS and CDR2 is YYNGEE in the germline V gene.

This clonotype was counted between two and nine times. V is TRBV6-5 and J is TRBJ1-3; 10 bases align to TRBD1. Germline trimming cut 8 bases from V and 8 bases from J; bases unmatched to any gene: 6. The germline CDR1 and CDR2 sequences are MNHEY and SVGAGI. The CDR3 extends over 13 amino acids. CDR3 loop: CASVGTGVDTIYF. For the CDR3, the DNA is TGTGCCAGCGTGGGGACAGGGGTAGACACCATATATTTT.

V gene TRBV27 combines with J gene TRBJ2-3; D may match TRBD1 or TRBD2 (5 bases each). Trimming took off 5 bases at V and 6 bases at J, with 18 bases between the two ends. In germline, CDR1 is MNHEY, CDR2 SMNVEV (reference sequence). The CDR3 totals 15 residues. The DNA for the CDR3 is TGTGCCAGCAGTGCCCGGGACCGGTTAGGTGATACGCAGTATTTT. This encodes CASSARDRLGDTQYF.

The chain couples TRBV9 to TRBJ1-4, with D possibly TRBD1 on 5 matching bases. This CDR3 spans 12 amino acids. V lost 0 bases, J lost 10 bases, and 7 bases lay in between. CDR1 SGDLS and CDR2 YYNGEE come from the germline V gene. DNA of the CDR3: TGTGCCAGCAGCGTAGGGGACGGAAAACTGTTTTTT. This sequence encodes CASSVGDGKLFF.

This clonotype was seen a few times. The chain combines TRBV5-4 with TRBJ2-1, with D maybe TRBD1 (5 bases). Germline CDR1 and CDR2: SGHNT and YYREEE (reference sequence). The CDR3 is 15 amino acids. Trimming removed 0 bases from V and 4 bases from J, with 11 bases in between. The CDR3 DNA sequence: TGTGCCAGCAGCTTGGGAATAGGGGAATACAATGAGCAGTTCTTC. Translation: CASSLGIGEYNEQFF.

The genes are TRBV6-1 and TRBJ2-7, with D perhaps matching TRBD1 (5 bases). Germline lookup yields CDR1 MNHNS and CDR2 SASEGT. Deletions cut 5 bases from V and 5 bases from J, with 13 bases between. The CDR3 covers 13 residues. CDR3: CASSPGPHHEQYF. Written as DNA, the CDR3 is TGTGCCAGCAGTCCAGGGCCTCACCACGAGCAGTACTTC.

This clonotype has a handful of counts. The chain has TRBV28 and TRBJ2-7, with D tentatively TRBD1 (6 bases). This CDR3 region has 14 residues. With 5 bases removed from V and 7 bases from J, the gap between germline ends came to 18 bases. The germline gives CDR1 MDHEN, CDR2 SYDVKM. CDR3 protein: CASSRDTRGWEQYV. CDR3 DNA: TGTGCCAGCAGTCGGGACACCAGGGGATGGGAGCAGTACGTC.

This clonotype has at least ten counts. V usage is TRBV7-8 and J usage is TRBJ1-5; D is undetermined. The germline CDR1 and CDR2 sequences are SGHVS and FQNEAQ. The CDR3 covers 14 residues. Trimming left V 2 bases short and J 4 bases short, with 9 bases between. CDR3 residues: CASSLRRLNQPQHF. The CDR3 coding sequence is TGTGCCAGCAGCTTACGGAGATTGAATCAGCCCCAGCATTTT.

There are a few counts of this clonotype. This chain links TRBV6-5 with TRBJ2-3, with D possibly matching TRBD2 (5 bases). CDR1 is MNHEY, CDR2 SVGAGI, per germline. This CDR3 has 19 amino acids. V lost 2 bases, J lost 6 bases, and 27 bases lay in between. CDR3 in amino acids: CASSYRSTDEGEGWDTQYF. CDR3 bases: TGTGCCAGCAGTTACCGGAGTACGGACGAGGGCGAGGGTTGGGATACGCAGTATTTT.

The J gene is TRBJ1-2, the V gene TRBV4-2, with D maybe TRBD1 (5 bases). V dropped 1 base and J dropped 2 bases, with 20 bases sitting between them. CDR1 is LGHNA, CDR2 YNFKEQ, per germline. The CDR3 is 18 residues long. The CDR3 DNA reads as TGTGCCAGCAGCCAAGGCCCTTCTGGGGCCAGGACCAACTATGGCTACACCTTC. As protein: CASSQGPSGARTNYGYTF.

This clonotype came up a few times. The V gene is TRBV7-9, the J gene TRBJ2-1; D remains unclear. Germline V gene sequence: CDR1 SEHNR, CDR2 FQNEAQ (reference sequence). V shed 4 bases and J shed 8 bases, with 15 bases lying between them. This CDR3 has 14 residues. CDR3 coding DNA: TGTGCCAGCAGCTCCGAGGCCCGGGTCTATGAGCAGTTCTTC. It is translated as CASSSEARVYEQFF. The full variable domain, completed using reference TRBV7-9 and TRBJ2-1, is DTGVSQNPRHKITKRGQNVTFRCDPISEHNRLYWYRQTLGQGPEFLTYFQNEAQLEKSRLLSDRFSAERPKGSFSTLEIQRTEQGDSAMYLCASSSEARVYEQFFGPGTRLTVL.

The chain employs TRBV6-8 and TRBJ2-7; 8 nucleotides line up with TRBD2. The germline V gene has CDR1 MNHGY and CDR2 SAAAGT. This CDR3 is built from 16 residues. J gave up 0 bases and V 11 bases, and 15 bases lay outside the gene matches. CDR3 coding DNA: TGTGCCCGCCCGGGGCGGGGGGACCACCTCTCCTACGAGCAGTACTTC. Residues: CARPGRGDHLSYEQYF.

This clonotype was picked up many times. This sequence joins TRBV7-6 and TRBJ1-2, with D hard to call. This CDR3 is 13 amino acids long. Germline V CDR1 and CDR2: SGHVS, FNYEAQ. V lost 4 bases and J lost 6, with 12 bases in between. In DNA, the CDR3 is TGTGCCAGCAGCTCCCTCACCCGGGATGGCTACACCTTC. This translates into CASSSLTRDGYTF.

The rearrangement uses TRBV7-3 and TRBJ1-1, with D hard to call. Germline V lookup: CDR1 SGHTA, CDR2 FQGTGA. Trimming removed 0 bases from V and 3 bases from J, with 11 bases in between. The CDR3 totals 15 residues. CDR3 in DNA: TGTGCCAGCAGCTTAACGAGTTACCTTGACACTGAAGCTTTCTTT. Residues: CASSLTSYLDTEAFF.

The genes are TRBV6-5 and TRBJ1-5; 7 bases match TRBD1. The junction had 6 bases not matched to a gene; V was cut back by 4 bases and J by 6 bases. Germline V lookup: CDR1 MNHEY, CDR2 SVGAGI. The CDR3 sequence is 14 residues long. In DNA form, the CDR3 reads TGTGCCAGCAGTTCAGACAGGGCGGGTCAGCCCCAGCATTTT. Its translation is CASSSDRAGQPQHF.

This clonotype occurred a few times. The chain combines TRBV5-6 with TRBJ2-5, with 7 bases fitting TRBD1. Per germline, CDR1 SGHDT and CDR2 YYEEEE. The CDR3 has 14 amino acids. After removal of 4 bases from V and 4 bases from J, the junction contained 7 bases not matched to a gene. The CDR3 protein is CASSLRQGRETQYF. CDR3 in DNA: TGTGCCAGCAGCCTCAGACAGGGAAGAGAGACCCAGTACTTC.

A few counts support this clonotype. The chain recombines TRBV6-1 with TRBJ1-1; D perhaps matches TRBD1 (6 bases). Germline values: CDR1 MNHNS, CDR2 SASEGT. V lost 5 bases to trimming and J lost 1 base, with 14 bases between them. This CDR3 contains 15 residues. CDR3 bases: TGTGCCAGCAGTTGGCACAGGGTTACGAACACTGAAGCTTTCTTT. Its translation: CASSWHRVTNTEAFF.

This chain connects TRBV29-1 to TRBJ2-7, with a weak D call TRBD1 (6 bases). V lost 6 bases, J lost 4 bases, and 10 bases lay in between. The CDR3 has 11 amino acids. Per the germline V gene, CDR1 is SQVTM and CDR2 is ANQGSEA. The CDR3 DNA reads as TGCAGCGTGGCTCAGGGGTACGAGCAGTACTTC. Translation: CSVAQGYEQYF.

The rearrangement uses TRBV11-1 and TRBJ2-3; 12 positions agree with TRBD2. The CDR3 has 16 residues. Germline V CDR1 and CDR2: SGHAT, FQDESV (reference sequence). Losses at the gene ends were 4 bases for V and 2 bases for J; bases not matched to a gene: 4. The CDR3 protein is CASSSRTSGTTDTQYF. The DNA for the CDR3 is TGTGCCAGCAGCTCACGGACTAGCGGGACCACAGATACGCAGTATTTT.

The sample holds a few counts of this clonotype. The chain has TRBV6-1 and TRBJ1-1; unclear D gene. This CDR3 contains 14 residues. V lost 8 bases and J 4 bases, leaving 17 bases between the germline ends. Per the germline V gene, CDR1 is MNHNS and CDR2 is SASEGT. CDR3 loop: CASFALPWGTEAFF. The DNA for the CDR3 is TGTGCCAGCTTTGCCCTCCCCTGGGGCACTGAAGCTTTCTTT.

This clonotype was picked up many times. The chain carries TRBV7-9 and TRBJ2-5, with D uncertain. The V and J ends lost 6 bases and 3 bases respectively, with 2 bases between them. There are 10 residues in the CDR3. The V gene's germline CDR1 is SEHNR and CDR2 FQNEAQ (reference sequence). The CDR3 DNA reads TGTGCCAGCAGGGAAGAGACCCAGTACTTC. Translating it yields CASREETQYF. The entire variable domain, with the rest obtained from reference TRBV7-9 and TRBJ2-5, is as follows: DTGVSQNPRHKITKRGQNVTFRCDPISEHNRLYWYRQTLGQGPEFLTYFQNEAQLEKSRLLSDRFSAERPKGSFSTLEIQRTEQGDSAMYLCASREETQYFGPGTRLLVL.

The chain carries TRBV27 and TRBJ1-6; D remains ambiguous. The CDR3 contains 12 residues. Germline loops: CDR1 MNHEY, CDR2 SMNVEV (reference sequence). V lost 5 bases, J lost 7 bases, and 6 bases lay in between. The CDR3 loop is CASSEGNSPLHF. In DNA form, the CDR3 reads TGTGCCAGCAGTGAGGGCAATTCACCCCTCCACTTT.